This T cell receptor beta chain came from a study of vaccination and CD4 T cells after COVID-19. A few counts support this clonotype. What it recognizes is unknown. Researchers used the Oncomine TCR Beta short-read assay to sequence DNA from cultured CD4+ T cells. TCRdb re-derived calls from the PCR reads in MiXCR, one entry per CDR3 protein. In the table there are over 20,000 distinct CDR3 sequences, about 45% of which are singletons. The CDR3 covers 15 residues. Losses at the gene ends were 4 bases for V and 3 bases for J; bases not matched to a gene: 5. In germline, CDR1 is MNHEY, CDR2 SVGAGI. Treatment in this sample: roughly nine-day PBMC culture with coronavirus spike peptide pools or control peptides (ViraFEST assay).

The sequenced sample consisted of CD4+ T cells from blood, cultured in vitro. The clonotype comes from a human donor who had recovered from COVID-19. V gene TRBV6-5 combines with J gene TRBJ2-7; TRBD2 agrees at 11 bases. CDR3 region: CASSSPGTSGYEQYF. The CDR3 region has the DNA TGTGCCAGCAGTTCCCCCGGGACTAGCGGCTACGAGCAGTACTTC.